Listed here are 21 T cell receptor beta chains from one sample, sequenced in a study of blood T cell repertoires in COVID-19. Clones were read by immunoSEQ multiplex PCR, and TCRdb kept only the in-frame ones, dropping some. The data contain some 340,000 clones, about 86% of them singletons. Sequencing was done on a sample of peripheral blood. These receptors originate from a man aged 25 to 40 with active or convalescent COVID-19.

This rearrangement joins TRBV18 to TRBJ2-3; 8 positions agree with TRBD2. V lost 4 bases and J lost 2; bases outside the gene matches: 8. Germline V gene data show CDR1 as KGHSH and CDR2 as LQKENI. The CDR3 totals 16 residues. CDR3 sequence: CASSQRAGVTTDTQYF. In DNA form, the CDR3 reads TGTGCCAGCTCACAACGAGCGGGGGTTACCACAGATACGCAGTATTTT.

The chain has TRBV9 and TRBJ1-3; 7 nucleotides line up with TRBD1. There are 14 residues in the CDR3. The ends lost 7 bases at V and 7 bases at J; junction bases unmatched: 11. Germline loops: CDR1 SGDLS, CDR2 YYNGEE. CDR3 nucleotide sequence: TGTGCCAGCGGGCAGGGGGTCCTCGGGAACACCATATATTTT. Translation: CASGQGVLGNTIYF.

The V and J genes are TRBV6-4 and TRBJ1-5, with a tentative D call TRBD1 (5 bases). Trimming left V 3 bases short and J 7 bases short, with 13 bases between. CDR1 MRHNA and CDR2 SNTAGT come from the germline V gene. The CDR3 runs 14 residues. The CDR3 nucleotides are TGTGCCAGCAGTGAAAGACAGAGAAAACAGCCCCAGCATTTT. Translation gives CASSERQRKQPQHF.

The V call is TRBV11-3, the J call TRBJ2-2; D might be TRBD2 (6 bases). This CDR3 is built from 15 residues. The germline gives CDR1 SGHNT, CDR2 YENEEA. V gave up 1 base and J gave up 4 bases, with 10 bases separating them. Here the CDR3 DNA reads TGTGCCAGCAGCTTAGTTGGGGGAGGCACCGGGGAGCTGTTTTTT. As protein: CASSLVGGGTGELFF.

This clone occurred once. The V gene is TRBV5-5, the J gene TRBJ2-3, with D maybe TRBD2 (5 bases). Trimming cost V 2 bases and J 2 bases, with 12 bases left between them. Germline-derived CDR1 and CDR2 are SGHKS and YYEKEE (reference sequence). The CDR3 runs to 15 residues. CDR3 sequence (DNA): TGTGCCAGCAGCTTAGTGAGCGGCCACACAGATACGCAGTATTTT. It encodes CASSLVSGHTDTQYF.

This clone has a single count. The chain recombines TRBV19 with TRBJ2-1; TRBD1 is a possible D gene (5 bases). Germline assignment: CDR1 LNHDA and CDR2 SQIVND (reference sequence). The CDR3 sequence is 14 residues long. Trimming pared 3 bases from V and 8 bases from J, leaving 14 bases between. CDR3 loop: CASSMMAGFYEQFF. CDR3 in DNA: TGTGCCAGTAGTATGATGGCAGGGTTCTATGAGCAGTTCTTC.

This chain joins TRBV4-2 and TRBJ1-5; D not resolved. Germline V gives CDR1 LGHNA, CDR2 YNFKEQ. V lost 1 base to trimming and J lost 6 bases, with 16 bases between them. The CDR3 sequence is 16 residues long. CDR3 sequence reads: CASSQATRVGSQPQHF. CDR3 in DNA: TGTGCCAGCAGCCAAGCAACGAGGGTCGGGAGTCAGCCCCAGCATTTT.

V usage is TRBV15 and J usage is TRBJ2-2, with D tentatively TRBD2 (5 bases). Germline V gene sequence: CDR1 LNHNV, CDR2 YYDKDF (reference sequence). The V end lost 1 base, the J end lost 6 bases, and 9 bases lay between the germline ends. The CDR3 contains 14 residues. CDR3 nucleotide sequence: TGTGCCACCAGCAGAGTTCGAGGGTCCGGGGAGCTGTTTTTT. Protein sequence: CATSRVRGSGELFF.

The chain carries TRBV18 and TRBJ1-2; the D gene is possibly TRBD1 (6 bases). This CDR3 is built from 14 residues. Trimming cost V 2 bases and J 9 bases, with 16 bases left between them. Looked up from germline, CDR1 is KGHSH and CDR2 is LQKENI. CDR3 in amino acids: CASSPARQDSSYTF. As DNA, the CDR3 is TGTGCCAGCTCACCAGCGAGACAGGATAGCAGCTACACCTTC.

CDR3 DNA sequence: TGTGCCAGCAGCTTAGCCCTAGCGGGGGGTCTCAATGAGCAGTTCTTC. It codes for CASSLALAGGLNEQFF. The chain uses TRBV7-2 and TRBJ2-1, with TRBD2 identical over 11 bases. J lost 6 bases, V lost 0 bases, and 4 bases had no gene match. The CDR3 sequence is 16 residues long. CDR1 is SGHTA, CDR2 FQGNSA, per germline.

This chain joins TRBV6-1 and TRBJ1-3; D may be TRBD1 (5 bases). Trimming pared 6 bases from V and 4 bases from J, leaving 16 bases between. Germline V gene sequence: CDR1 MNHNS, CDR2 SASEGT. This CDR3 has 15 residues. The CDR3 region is CASSRDGGWGNTIYF. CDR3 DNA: TGTGCCAGCAGCCGTGACGGGGGTTGGGGAAACACCATATATTTT.

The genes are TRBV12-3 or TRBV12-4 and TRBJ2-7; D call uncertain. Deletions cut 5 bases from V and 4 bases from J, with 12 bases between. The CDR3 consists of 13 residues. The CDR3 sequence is CASSPRSGYEQYF. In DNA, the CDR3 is TGTGCCAGCAGTCCTAGGTCCGGATACGAGCAGTACTTC.

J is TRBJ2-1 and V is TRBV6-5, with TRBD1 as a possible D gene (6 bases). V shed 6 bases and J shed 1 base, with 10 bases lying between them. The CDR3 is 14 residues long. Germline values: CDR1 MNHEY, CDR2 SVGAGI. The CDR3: CASRQGWSYNEQFF. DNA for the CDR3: TGTGCCAGCAGACAGGGTTGGTCCTACAATGAGCAGTTCTTC.

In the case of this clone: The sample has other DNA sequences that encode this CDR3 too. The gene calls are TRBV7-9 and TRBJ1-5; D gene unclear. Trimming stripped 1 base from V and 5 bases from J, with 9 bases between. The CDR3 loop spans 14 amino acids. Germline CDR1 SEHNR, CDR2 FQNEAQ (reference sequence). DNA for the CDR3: TGTGCCAGCAGCTTAGGAGGGTTGGATCAGCCCCAGCATTTT. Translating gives CASSLGGLDQPQHF.

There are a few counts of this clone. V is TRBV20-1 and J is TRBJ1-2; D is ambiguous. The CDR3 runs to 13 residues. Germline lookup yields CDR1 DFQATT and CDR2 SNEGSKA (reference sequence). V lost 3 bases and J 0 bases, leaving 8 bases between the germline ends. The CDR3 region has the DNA TGCAGTGCTAGTCGGGAAGCTAACTATGGCTACACCTTC. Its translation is CSASREANYGYTF.

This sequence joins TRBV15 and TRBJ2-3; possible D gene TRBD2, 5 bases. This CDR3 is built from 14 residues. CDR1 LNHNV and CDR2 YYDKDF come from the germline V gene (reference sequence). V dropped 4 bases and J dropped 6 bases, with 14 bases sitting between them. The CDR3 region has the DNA TGTGCCACCAGCATAGACGGGAATGCGGATACGCAGTATTTT. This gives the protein CATSIDGNADTQYF.

Written as DNA, the CDR3 is TGTGCCAGCAGCGTACTCAGGGAGGGGGGAAACACCATATATTTT. Translating it yields CASSVLREGGNTIYF. The chain joins TRBV9 to TRBJ1-3; TRBD1 might be the D (5 bases). Trimming pared 1 base from V and 4 bases from J, leaving 12 bases between. Germline V gene sequence: CDR1 SGDLS, CDR2 YYNGEE. The CDR3 totals 15 residues.

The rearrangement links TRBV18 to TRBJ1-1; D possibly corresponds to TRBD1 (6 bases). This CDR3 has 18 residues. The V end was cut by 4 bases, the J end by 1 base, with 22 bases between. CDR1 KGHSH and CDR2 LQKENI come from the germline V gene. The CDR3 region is CASSHKDQGRWGNTEAFF. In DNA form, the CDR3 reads TGTGCCAGCTCACATAAGGACCAGGGGCGCTGGGGGAACACTGAAGCTTTCTTT.

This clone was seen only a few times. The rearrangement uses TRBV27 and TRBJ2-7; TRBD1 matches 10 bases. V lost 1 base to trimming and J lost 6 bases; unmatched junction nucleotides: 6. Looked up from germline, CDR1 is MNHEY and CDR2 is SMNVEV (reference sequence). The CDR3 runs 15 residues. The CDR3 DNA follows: TGTGCCAGCAGTTTATATCCGGGACAGGGGAGCGAGCAGTACTTC. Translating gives CASSLYPGQGSEQYF.

CDR3 DNA sequence: TGCGCCAGCAGCTTAGGGGGATCTCGAGCTTTCTTT. Its protein product is CASSLGGSRAFF. The rearrangement uses TRBV5-1 and TRBJ1-1, with TRBD1 as a possible D gene (6 bases). Germline CDR1 reads SGHRS; CDR2 reads YFSETQ. The CDR3 length is 12 residues. V lost 2 bases and J 10 bases, leaving 12 bases between the germline ends.

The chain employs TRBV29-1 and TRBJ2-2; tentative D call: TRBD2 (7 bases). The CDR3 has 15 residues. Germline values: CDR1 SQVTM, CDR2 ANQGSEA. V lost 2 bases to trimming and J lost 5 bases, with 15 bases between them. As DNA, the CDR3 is TGCAGCGTTGAAAAAGCAGGGAGGGGGACCGGGGAGCTGTTTTTT. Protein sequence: CSVEKAGRGTGELFF.